The 27 T cell receptor beta chains below were found in one sample sequenced in a study of cytomegalovirus exposure and HLA in healthy donors (dated by TCRdb to 2015 to 2018). The library was made by the immunoSEQ multiplex PCR assay. For the multiplex PCR, a mixture combining 60 forward primers for TCR Vbeta segments and 13 reverse primers for TCR Jbeta segments was used. TCRdb obtained this table from immuneACCESS and retained in-frame rearrangements with V and J assigned. These tables miss some clones; where compared with another copy, unresolved V genes account for less than half of the shortfall, and the remainder is unexplained. This sample lists 160,000 or so clones; roughly nine tenths were detected once. The top ten clones comprise about 0.9% of the sample. Sequencing was performed on PBMCs. These receptors were obtained from a woman between 25 and 40 years old in good health and CMV-seronegative.

The chain couples TRBV19 to TRBJ2-7; possibly TRBD1 for D (6 bases). Trimming stripped 6 bases from V and 5 bases from J, with 17 bases between. Germline CDR1 and CDR2: LNHDA and SQIVND (reference sequence). CDR3 size: 14 residues. This CDR3 is CASSQGSEVNEQYF. In nucleotides, the CDR3 is TGTGCCAGTAGCCAGGGGAGTGAGGTCAACGAGCAGTACTTC.

The CDR3 DNA reads TGTGCCAGCAGCCCGTGGGCGTCGGGGGAACCTGAAGCTTTCTTT. Protein product: CASSPWASGEPEAFF. V gene TRBV9 combines with J gene TRBJ1-1; D might be TRBD1 (5 bases). Trimming stripped 4 bases from V and 6 bases from J, with 19 bases between. This CDR3 region has 15 residues. Per germline, CDR1 SGDLS and CDR2 YYNGEE.

The CDR3 coding sequence is TGTGCCAGCACCCAGGAGCCTAGCGCGCACGAGCAGTACTTC. Its translation: CASTQEPSAHEQYF. The chain employs TRBV5-4 and TRBJ2-7; TRBD2 might be the D (6 bases). Trimming left V 6 bases short and J 5 bases short, with 18 bases between. This CDR3 spans 14 amino acids. Germline CDR1 is SGHNT and CDR2 is YYREEE (reference sequence). Combining the CDR3 with reference TRBV5-4 and TRBJ2-7 gives the whole variable domain ETGVTQSPTHLIKTRGQQVTLRCSSQSGHNTVSWYQQALGQGPQFIFQYYREEENGRGNFPPRFSGLQFPNYSSELNVNALELDDSALYLCASTQEPSAHEQYFGPGTRLTVT.

The gene calls are TRBV6-1 and TRBJ2-7; no firm D call. Germline CDR1 is MNHNS and CDR2 is SASEGT. The ends were cut back, 2 bases at V and 4 bases at J, with 3 bases in the middle. The CDR3 length is 11 residues. This chain's CDR3 is CASSEPYEQYF. The CDR3 bases are TGTGCCAGCAGTGAACCGTACGAGCAGTACTTC.

The DNA for the CDR3 is TGTGCCAGCAGTCTAGACAGGGGCGGAGATACGCAGTATTTT. This translates into CASSLDRGGDTQYF. V gene TRBV2 combines with J gene TRBJ2-3, with TRBD1 identical over 8 bases. CDR1 is SNHLY and CDR2 is FYNNEI in the germline V gene. Unmatched junction bases numbered 6, after V lost 5 bases and J lost 5 bases. CDR3 size: 14 residues.

The chain uses TRBV19 and TRBJ1-5; D gene unclear. V was clipped by 3 bases and J by 4 bases, with 13 bases between them. Looked up from germline, CDR1 is LNHDA and CDR2 is SQIVND (reference sequence). The CDR3 contains 15 residues. The CDR3 reads CASSIPGSVNQPQHF. CDR3 nucleotides: TGTGCCAGTAGTATCCCCGGGTCGGTGAATCAGCCCCAGCATTTT.

This chain's CDR3 is CASSLASEFDEQFF. For the CDR3, the DNA is TGCGCCAGCAGCTTGGCATCGGAGTTCGATGAGCAGTTCTTC. The chain has TRBV5-1 and TRBJ2-1; D gene uncertain. The CDR3 is made up of 14 amino acids. CDR1 is SGHRS and CDR2 is YFSETQ in the germline V gene. V lost 0 bases to trimming and J lost 8 bases, with 12 bases between them.

V is TRBV30 and J is TRBJ2-7; 12 bases match TRBD1. Trimming took 0 bases from V and 3 from J; bases not matched to a gene: 6. This CDR3 contains 16 residues. CDR1 and CDR2 (germline): GTSNPN, SVGIG (reference sequence). The CDR3 is CAWSVGTGGRSYEQYF. CDR3 in DNA: TGTGCCTGGAGTGTAGGGACAGGGGGCAGGAGCTACGAGCAGTACTTC.

The rearrangement joins TRBV30 to TRBJ2-7, with a possible D match to TRBD2 (5 bases). Between the trimmed V and J ends, which lost 0 bases and 2 bases, there was a span of 5 bases. The CDR3 consists of 12 residues. Germline CDR1 GTSNPN, CDR2 SVGIG (reference sequence). In DNA form, the CDR3 reads TGTGCCTGGAGTGTCGGGACCTACGAGCAGTACTTC. Protein sequence: CAWSVGTYEQYF.

The chain combines TRBV6-5 with TRBJ1-1; no clear D gene. Germline V gene lookup returns CDR1 MNHEY and CDR2 SVGAGI. This CDR3 is 13 amino acids long. Trimming stripped 4 bases from V and 2 bases from J, with 8 bases between. CDR3 protein: CASSFQKNTEAFF. The CDR3 nucleotides read TGTGCCAGCAGTTTTCAGAAAAACACTGAAGCTTTCTTT.

The rearrangement links TRBV29-1 to TRBJ2-2; 14 bases are shared with TRBD2. Germline lookup yields CDR1 SQVTM and CDR2 ANQGSEA. CDR3 length: 17 residues. Trimming at V came to 7 bases and at J to 5 bases, leaving 12 bases not matched to a gene. CDR3 residues: CSGSGTSGSSGTGELFF. The CDR3 bases are TGCAGCGGATCCGGGACTAGCGGGAGTTCGGGGACCGGGGAGCTGTTTTTT.

The gene calls are TRBV29-1 and TRBJ2-7; 9 nucleotides agree with TRBD1. V was clipped by 5 bases and J by 4 bases; unmatched bases: 6. The germline CDR1 and CDR2 sequences are SQVTM and ANQGSEA. The CDR3 loop spans 13 amino acids. The CDR3 DNA is TGCAGCGTTTATACAGGGGGCGAGTACGAGCAGTACTTC. Translated: CSVYTGGEYEQYF.

This clone was observed a single time. This chain links TRBV30 with TRBJ2-1; 7 nucleotides agree with TRBD2. From germline, CDR1 is GTSNPN and CDR2 SVGIG (reference sequence). The CDR3 consists of 13 residues. J was trimmed by 4 bases and V by 5 bases; bases with no gene match: 5. The CDR3 DNA is TGTGCCTGGGGGGGACTAAGTTACAATGAGCAGTTCTTC. Translated, it gives CAWGGLSYNEQFF. Combining the CDR3 with reference TRBV30 and TRBJ2-1 gives the whole variable domain SQTIHQWPATLVQPVGSPLSLECTVEGTSNPNLYWYRQAAGRGLQLLFYSVGIGQISSEVPQNLSASRPQDRQFILSSKKLLLSDSGFYLCAWGGLSYNEQFFGPGTRLTVL.

The chain uses TRBV28 and TRBJ1-2; TRBD1 aligns across 7 bases. Germline-derived CDR1 and CDR2 are MDHEN and SYDVKM. The CDR3 contains 16 residues. Unmatched junction bases numbered 13, after V lost 5 bases and J lost 4 bases. CDR3 sequence reads: CASSPAKGARGYGYTF. The CDR3, as DNA: TGTGCCAGCAGTCCTGCAAAGGGGGCGCGAGGCTATGGCTACACCTTC.

The chain's CDR3 is CAISDWDSNNEQFF. In DNA form, the CDR3 reads TGTGCCATCAGTGACTGGGACAGCAACAATGAGCAGTTCTTC. The chain couples TRBV10-3 to TRBJ2-1; 7 bases agree with TRBD1. The germline V gene encodes CDR1 ENHRY and CDR2 SYGVKD. Unmatched junction bases numbered 4, after V lost 3 bases and J lost 5 bases. This CDR3 is built from 14 residues.

V and J are TRBV7-2 and TRBJ2-3; no definite D call. The CDR3 consists of 13 residues. Trimming pared 6 bases from V and 6 bases from J, leaving 13 bases between. Germline lookup yields CDR1 SGHTA and CDR2 FQGNSA. This chain's CDR3 is CASSTTGVDTQYF. The DNA of the CDR3 is TGTGCCAGCAGTACCACGGGTGTCGATACGCAGTATTTT.

The genes are TRBV15 and TRBJ2-5; the match to TRBD2 covers 8 bases. CDR3 length: 13 residues. CDR1 and CDR2 (germline): LNHNV, YYDKDF (reference sequence). V was pared by 7 bases and J by 5 bases, with 6 bases of the junction left unmatched. CDR3 nucleotide sequence: TGTGCCACCAAGCGGGGGAAAGGGGAGACCCAGTACTTC. It specifies CATKRGKGETQYF.

A note on this clone: Additional DNA sequences in this sample encode the identical CDR3. This chain joins TRBV6-1 and TRBJ1-1; possibly TRBD1 for D (5 bases). CDR3 size: 15 residues. Germline CDR1 reads MNHNS; CDR2 reads SASEGT. V gave up 7 bases and J gave up 4 bases, with 19 bases separating them. The CDR3 protein is CASKYGQGRSTEAFF. The CDR3 coding sequence is TGTGCCAGCAAATATGGGCAGGGCAGAAGCACTGAAGCTTTCTTT.

J is TRBJ1-5 and V is TRBV7-7; weak D call: TRBD1 (5 bases). The V and J ends lost 2 bases and 5 bases respectively, with 19 bases between them. Per germline, CDR1 SSHAT and CDR2 FNYEAQ (reference sequence). This CDR3 has 17 amino acids. CDR3 loop: CASSLKGGGIRDQPQHF. CDR3 nucleotide sequence: TGTGCCAGCAGCTTAAAGGGTGGGGGGATTAGGGATCAGCCCCAGCATTTT. Complete variable domain (other parts from reference TRBV7-7 and TRBJ1-5): GAGVSQSPRYKVTKRGQDVTLRCDPISSHATLYWYQQALGQGPEFLTYFNYEAQPDKSGLPSDRFSAERPEGSISTLTIQRTEQRDSAMYRCASSLKGGGIRDQPQHFGDGTRLSIL.

The V call is TRBV4-3, the J call TRBJ2-7; D is unclear. The V end lost 0 bases, the J end lost 1 base, and 7 bases lay between the germline ends. Per germline, CDR1 LGHNA and CDR2 YSLEER. The CDR3 is made up of 14 amino acids. CDR3 sequence: CASSQDTASYEQYF. The CDR3, as DNA: TGCGCCAGCAGCCAAGATACAGCTTCCTACGAGCAGTACTTC.

This chain links TRBV19 with TRBJ1-4; 10 positions agree with TRBD1. Germline assignment: CDR1 LNHDA and CDR2 SQIVND (reference sequence). This CDR3 comprises 15 residues. V trimming: 5 bases; J trimming: 7 bases; junction bases outside the gene matches: 7. The CDR3 nucleotides are TGTGCCAGTAGTGCCTGGACAGGGGGAGGTGAAAAACTGTTTTTT. Its translation is CASSAWTGGGEKLFF.

This clone was detected once. V and J are TRBV6-4 and TRBJ1-4, with D hard to call. Germline V lookup: CDR1 MRHNA, CDR2 SNTAGT. This CDR3 region has 17 residues. Trimming left V 3 bases short and J 8 bases short, with 22 bases between. The CDR3 DNA sequence: TGTGCCAGCAGTGAAGGAGGCGGCGGTGGGTTTGGAGAAAAACTGTTTTTT. Encoded protein: CASSEGGGGGFGEKLFF.

V and J are TRBV12-5 and TRBJ1-1; TRBD1 matches 7 bases. V lost 6 bases to trimming and J lost 0 bases; unmatched junction nucleotides: 13. The germline V gene encodes CDR1 LGHNT and CDR2 FRNRAP. This CDR3 comprises 17 residues. As DNA, the CDR3 is TGTGCTAGTGGAAGCATCCGGGGACAGATGATGAACACTGAAGCTTTCTTT. Encoded protein: CASGSIRGQMMNTEAFF.

The chain couples TRBV6-1 to TRBJ1-5; D might be TRBD1 (5 bases). The CDR3 runs to 15 residues. Trimming left V 4 bases short and J 4 bases short, with 14 bases between. Germline CDR1 reads MNHNS; CDR2 reads SASEGT. The CDR3 here is CASSVSGGRNQPQHF. In nucleotides, the CDR3 is TGTGCCAGCAGTGTCAGCGGGGGTAGGAATCAGCCCCAGCATTTT.

The gene calls are TRBV6-5 and TRBJ2-2; possibly TRBD1 for D (6 bases). V dropped 6 bases and J dropped 0 bases, with 11 bases sitting between them. Germline CDR1 is MNHEY and CDR2 is SVGAGI. The CDR3 consists of 15 residues. This CDR3 is CASSWDKPNTGELFF. The CDR3, as DNA: TGTGCCAGCAGCTGGGACAAACCGAACACCGGGGAGCTGTTTTTT.

The CDR3 nucleotides read TGCGCCAGCAGCTTTAGTCCCGGAGGGGTCGACACCGGGGAGCTGTTTTTT. It is translated as CASSFSPGGVDTGELFF. V usage is TRBV5-1 and J usage is TRBJ2-2; D is possibly TRBD2 (6 bases). From germline, CDR1 is SGHRS and CDR2 YFSETQ. V gave up 2 bases and J gave up 3 bases, with 17 bases separating them. CDR3 length: 17 residues. The full variable domain, in which reference TRBV5-1 and TRBJ2-2 provide the parts outside the CDR3, is KAGVTQTPRYLIKTRGQQVTLSCSPISGHRSVSWYQQTPGQGLQFLFEYFSETQRNKGNFPGRFSGRQFSNSRSEMNVSTLELGDSALYLCASSFSPGGVDTGELFFGEGSRLTVL.

This clone was recorded only once. The chain has TRBV5-5 and TRBJ2-7, with D possibly TRBD2 on 5 matching bases. Per germline, CDR1 SGHKS and CDR2 YYEKEE (reference sequence). Trimming removed 0 bases from V and 0 bases from J, with 16 bases in between. The CDR3 has 17 residues. The CDR3 region has the DNA TGTGCCAGCAGCTTGGTTAGCGTCGGTCAGAGCTCCTACGAGCAGTACTTC. It is translated as CASSLVSVGQSSYEQYF.